A selection of T cell receptor beta chains follows, all from one sample in a study of CD8+ T cells in alopecia areata. Profiled with immunoSEQ multiplex PCR; TCRdb holds only in-frame clones, not every one. The table records some 120,000 clones, 47% of them present only once. Sequences were obtained from NKG2D-low CD8+ T cells sorted from blood. Source of these receptors: a human donor with alopecia areata. Each CDR3 is given with its conserved first and last residue. Each record gives: J gene, V gene, clone size, D gene, CDR3 protein, CDR3 DNA. The D gene is left open where the match is weak. Rows give clone size only sometimes, using once, few, many, or a class for an expanded clone.

J gene: TRBJ2-5; V gene: TRBV28; clone size: few; D gene: -; CDR3 protein: CASSFGETQYF; CDR3 DNA: TGTGCCAGCAGTTTTGGAGAGACCCAGTACTTC
J gene: TRBJ2-3; V gene: TRBV29-1; clone size: -; D gene: -; CDR3 protein: CSVVAVTDTQYF; CDR3 DNA: TGCAGCGTTGTGGCGGTCACAGATACGCAGTATTTT
J gene: TRBJ1-2; V gene: TRBV11-2; clone size: -; D gene: TRBD1; CDR3 protein: CASSLARGTGHYGYTF; CDR3 DNA: TGTGCCAGCAGCTTAGCCAGGGGGACAGGGCACTATGGCTACACCTTC
J gene: TRBJ1-2; V gene: TRBV27; clone size: -; D gene: -; CDR3 protein: CASSWGLGDRDGYTF; CDR3 DNA: TGTGCCAGCAGTTGGGGGCTAGGTGATCGTGATGGCTACACCTTC
J gene: TRBJ2-1; V gene: TRBV30; clone size: -; D gene: TRBD1; CDR3 protein: CAWRTGTGLPEQFF; CDR3 DNA: TGTGCCTGGAGAACCGGGACAGGGTTACCCGAGCAGTTCTTC
J gene: TRBJ1-4; V gene: TRBV29-1; clone size: few; D gene: -; CDR3 protein: CSVTSVVEGNEKLFF; CDR3 DNA: TGCAGCGTGACCTCCGTCGTGGAGGGGAATGAAAAACTGTTTTTT
J gene: TRBJ2-7; V gene: TRBV5-1; clone size: -; D gene: TRBD2; CDR3 protein: CASSIDSGTAYEQYF; CDR3 DNA: TGCGCCAGCAGCATTGATAGCGGGACTGCCTACGAGCAGTACTTC
J gene: TRBJ2-3; V gene: TRBV29-1; clone size: -; D gene: -; CDR3 protein: CSVEDKAGPGYTQYF; CDR3 DNA: TGCAGCGTTGAGGACAAAGCAGGGCCAGGTTATACGCAGTATTTT
J gene: TRBJ2-1; V gene: TRBV11-2; clone size: -; D gene: -; CDR3 protein: CASSEVSFQEFF; CDR3 DNA: TGTGCCAGCAGCGAAGTGTCCTTCCAGGAGTTCTTC
J gene: TRBJ2-3; V gene: TRBV28; clone size: -; D gene: -; CDR3 protein: CASSLVKTALTDTQYF; CDR3 DNA: TGTGCCAGCAGTTTAGTTAAGACGGCCCTCACAGATACGCAGTATTTT
J gene: TRBJ1-1; V gene: TRBV20-1; clone size: -; D gene: -; CDR3 protein: CSAWRNTEAFF; CDR3 DNA: TGCAGTGCTTGGAGGAACACTGAAGCTTTCTTT
J gene: TRBJ2-1; V gene: TRBV4-1; clone size: -; D gene: TRBD2; CDR3 protein: CASSQDEAGGYYNEQFF; CDR3 DNA: TGCGCCAGCAGCCAAGATGAGGCGGGGGGATATTACAATGAGCAGTTCTTC
J gene: TRBJ1-2; V gene: TRBV7-8; clone size: -; D gene: -; CDR3 protein: CASSPTDGNYGYTF; CDR3 DNA: TGTGCCAGCAGCCCCACCGACGGCAACTATGGCTACACCTTC
J gene: TRBJ2-5; V gene: TRBV2; clone size: -; D gene: -; CDR3 protein: CASSERPDWGETQYF; CDR3 DNA: TGTGCCAGCAGTGAACGCCCAGACTGGGGAGAGACCCAGTACTTC
J gene: TRBJ2-5; V gene: TRBV18; clone size: few; D gene: -; CDR3 protein: CASSLRTDYQETQYF; CDR3 DNA: TGTGCCAGCTCACTCCGGACGGATTACCAAGAGACCCAGTACTTC
J gene: TRBJ1-1; V gene: TRBV30; clone size: -; D gene: -; CDR3 protein: CAWSYGSEAFF; CDR3 DNA: TGTGCCTGGAGTTACGGTAGTGAAGCTTTCTTT
J gene: TRBJ1-5; V gene: TRBV28; clone size: -; D gene: -; CDR3 protein: CASSLRGSQPQHF; CDR3 DNA: TGTGCCAGCAGTTTAAGGGGGTCTCAGCCCCAGCATTTT
J gene: TRBJ2-1; V gene: TRBV30; clone size: -; D gene: -; CDR3 protein: CAWEGNEQFF; CDR3 DNA: TGTGCCTGGGAGGGCAATGAGCAGTTCTTC
J gene: TRBJ1-1; V gene: TRBV5-1; clone size: -; D gene: -; CDR3 protein: CASSPDFDPEAFF; CDR3 DNA: TGCGCCAGCAGCCCGGACTTCGACCCTGAAGCTTTCTTT
J gene: TRBJ1-1; V gene: TRBV29-1; clone size: -; D gene: -; CDR3 protein: CSVTEGGEAFF; CDR3 DNA: TGCAGCGTCACGGAGGGGGGAGAAGCTTTCTTT
J gene: TRBJ2-2; V gene: TRBV7-9; clone size: -; D gene: TRBD1; CDR3 protein: CASTGTGHTGELFF; CDR3 DNA: TGTGCCAGCACCGGGACAGGACACACCGGGGAGCTGTTTTTT
J gene: TRBJ2-3; V gene: TRBV5-1; clone size: -; D gene: TRBD1; CDR3 protein: CASSLWQGASTDTQYF; CDR3 DNA: TGCGCCAGCAGCTTGTGGCAGGGGGCGAGCACAGATACGCAGTATTTT
J gene: TRBJ1-2; V gene: TRBV29-1; clone size: few; D gene: -; CDR3 protein: CSVELGFPGNYGYTF; CDR3 DNA: TGCAGCGTTGAGTTAGGTTTCCCGGGGAACTATGGCTACACCTTC
J gene: TRBJ2-6; V gene: TRBV6-1; clone size: -; D gene: -; CDR3 protein: CASSDRSSGANVLTF; CDR3 DNA: TGTGCCAGCAGTGACCGGAGCTCTGGGGCCAACGTCCTGACTTTC
J gene: TRBJ1-2; V gene: TRBV29-1; clone size: few; D gene: -; CDR3 protein: CSVPPHTF; CDR3 DNA: TGCAGCGTCCCGCCGCATACCTTC
J gene: TRBJ2-7; V gene: TRBV29-1; clone size: -; D gene: -; CDR3 protein: CSVCLAGYEQYF; CDR3 DNA: TGCAGCGTTTGTCTTGCCGGCTACGAGCAGTACTTC
J gene: TRBJ2-1; V gene: TRBV30; clone size: -; D gene: -; CDR3 protein: CAWMGEDNEQFF; CDR3 DNA: TGTGCCTGGATGGGGGAAGACAATGAGCAGTTCTTC
J gene: TRBJ2-7; V gene: TRBV19; clone size: -; D gene: -; CDR3 protein: CASSIAGNEQYF; CDR3 DNA: TGTGCCAGTAGTATAGCGGGGAACGAGCAGTACTTC
J gene: TRBJ2-5; V gene: TRBV5-4; clone size: -; D gene: TRBD2; CDR3 protein: CASSLEASGGLQETQYF; CDR3 DNA: TGTGCCAGCAGCTTGGAGGCTAGCGGGGGGCTACAAGAGACCCAGTACTTC
J gene: TRBJ2-7; V gene: TRBV29-1; clone size: -; D gene: TRBD1; CDR3 protein: CSVEGGQGEGYEQYF; CDR3 DNA: TGCAGCGTTGAAGGGGGACAGGGGGAAGGCTACGAGCAGTACTTC
J gene: TRBJ2-7; V gene: TRBV6-5; clone size: -; D gene: -; CDR3 protein: CASSYSGEQYF; CDR3 DNA: TGTGCCAGCAGTTACTCGGGGGAGCAGTACTTC
J gene: TRBJ2-7; V gene: TRBV29-1; clone size: few; D gene: -; CDR3 protein: CSATRGYEQYF; CDR3 DNA: TGCAGCGCCACACGGGGTTACGAGCAGTACTTC
J gene: TRBJ2-7; V gene: TRBV29-1; clone size: few; D gene: -; CDR3 protein: CSVPDNYEQYF; CDR3 DNA: TGCAGCGTCCCGGACAACTACGAGCAGTACTTC